The 10 T cell receptor beta chains below were found in one sample sequenced in a study of persistence of HIV-infected CD4 T cells. Cells were stimulated with overlapping HIV-1 Gag 15-mer peptides. CD4+ T cells upregulating both CD40 ligand and CD69 were sorted as responding cells. The antigens for these receptors are not known. Sequencing used immunoSEQ version 4 in survey mode. This table comes from immunoSEQ multiplex PCR, and its TCRdb copy is limited to in-frame clones, with some not included. The sample consists of roughly 25,000 clones, around two thirds of them appearing once. The specimen was CD4+ T cells sorted from PBMCs after roughly 18-hour stimulation, collected from a patient who received antiretroviral therapy. The receptors were sampled from an adult man with HIV who was CMV-seropositive.

This clone was detected once. The chain couples TRBV27 to TRBJ2-2; D ambiguous. Per the germline V gene, CDR1 is MNHEY and CDR2 is SMNVEV (reference sequence). Trimming took off 1 base at V and 5 bases at J, with 11 bases between the two ends. The CDR3 loop spans 15 amino acids. CDR3 coding DNA: TGTGCCAGCAGTTTATACCCACGTGGTACCGGGGAGCTGTTTTTT. It is translated as CASSLYPRGTGELFF.

CDR3 in DNA: TGCGCCAGCAGCGGAGGGGACACAACTAACTATGGCTACACCTTC. This gives the protein CASSGGDTTNYGYTF. The rearrangement links TRBV5-1 to TRBJ1-2, with a possible D match to TRBD1 (6 bases). Germline assignment: CDR1 SGHRS and CDR2 YFSETQ. The CDR3 consists of 15 residues. V lost 4 bases and J lost 0, with 13 bases in between. Full variable domain (rest looked up from reference TRBV5-1 and TRBJ1-2): KAGVTQTPRYLIKTRGQQVTLSCSPISGHRSVSWYQQTPGQGLQFLFEYFSETQRNKGNFPGRFSGRQFSNSRSEMNVSTLELGDSALYLCASSGGDTTNYGYTFGSGTRLTVV.

The rearrangement uses TRBV5-1 and TRBJ1-4; possibly TRBD1 for D (5 bases). This CDR3 contains 15 residues. Trimming pared 2 bases from V and 7 bases from J, leaving 15 bases between. Germline CDR1 reads SGHRS; CDR2 reads YFSETQ. CDR3 protein: CASSFRGVEGEKLFF. The CDR3 region has the DNA TGCGCCAGCAGCTTTAGAGGGGTGGAGGGTGAAAAACTGTTTTTT.

This chain links TRBV18 with TRBJ2-5; tentatively, D is TRBD2 (6 bases). Germline CDR1 is KGHSH and CDR2 is LQKENI. The CDR3 has 15 amino acids. Trimming took off 3 bases at V and 5 bases at J, with 16 bases between the two ends. The CDR3 DNA reads as TGTGCCAGCTCACCCCGAAGTGGGGGGATCGAGACCCAGTACTTC. This gives the protein CASSPRSGGIETQYF.

The chain uses TRBV18 and TRBJ2-4; D might be TRBD1 (6 bases). The CDR3 consists of 14 residues. V was clipped by 4 bases and J by 5 bases, with 12 bases between them. CDR1 KGHSH and CDR2 LQKENI come from the germline V gene. The CDR3 loop is CASSHRTDENIQYF. DNA for the CDR3: TGTGCCAGCTCACACAGGACAGACGAAAACATTCAGTACTTC.

This clone was observed a handful of times. The chain joins TRBV29-1 to TRBJ2-3; 11 nucleotides align to TRBD2. Germline assignment: CDR1 SQVTM and CDR2 ANQGSEA. CDR3 length equals 14 residues. V dropped 6 bases and J dropped 3; count of bases not matched to a gene: 5. The CDR3 protein is CSVSGLAATDTQYF. Written as DNA, the CDR3 is TGCAGCGTCTCGGGACTAGCGGCTACAGATACGCAGTATTTT.

V is TRBV19 and J is TRBJ1-5; D remains unclear. V was pared by 8 bases and J by 0 bases, with 8 bases between. This CDR3 is built from 13 residues. CDR1 and CDR2 from the germline V gene are LNHDA and SQIVND (reference sequence). CDR3 sequence: CASGRDSNQPQHF. CDR3 coding DNA: TGTGCCAGTGGACGGGATAGCAATCAGCCCCAGCATTTT. Looking up the rest from reference TRBV19 and TRBJ1-5 gives the full variable domain: DGGITQSPKYLFRKEGQNVTLSCEQNLNHDAMYWYRQDPGQGLRLIYYSQIVNDFQKGDIAEGYSVSREKKESFPLTVTSAQKNPTAFYLCASGRDSNQPQHFGDGTRLSIL.

The rearrangement links TRBV7-3 to TRBJ2-3; TRBD2 aligns across 13 bases. Germline V gene sequence: CDR1 SGHTA, CDR2 FQGTGA. V shed 2 bases, J shed 5 bases, and the junction held 1 base outside the gene matches. The CDR3 covers 15 residues. CDR3 DNA: TGTGCCAGCAGCTTAGGGACTAGCGGGGTAGATACGCAGTATTTT. Translating gives CASSLGTSGVDTQYF.

This sequence joins TRBV1 and TRBJ2-3; the table's D gene call, TRBD2, was not cross checked with the DNA. TRBV1 is a documented pseudogene. This CDR3 has 19 amino acids. CDR3 in DNA: TGCACCAGCAGCCAAGATATCCTAGCGGGGGGATGTTGTACAGATACGCAGTATTTT. This sequence encodes CTSSQDILAGGCCTDTQYF.

This chain joins TRBV19 and TRBJ2-3; the D gene is possibly TRBD1 (5 bases). CDR1 is LNHDA and CDR2 is SQIVND in the germline V gene (reference sequence). Deletions cut 5 bases from V and 5 bases from J, with 14 bases between. The CDR3 totals 14 residues. In DNA form, the CDR3 reads TGTGCCAGTAGTCGGACACTTACCTTAGATACGCAGTATTTT. This gives the protein CASSRTLTLDTQYF.